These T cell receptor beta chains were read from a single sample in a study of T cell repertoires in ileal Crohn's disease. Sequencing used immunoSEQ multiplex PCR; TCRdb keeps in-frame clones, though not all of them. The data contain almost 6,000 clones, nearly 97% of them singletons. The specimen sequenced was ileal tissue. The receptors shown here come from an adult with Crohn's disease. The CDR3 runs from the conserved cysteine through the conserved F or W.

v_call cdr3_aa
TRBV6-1 CASSEVSGYGYTF
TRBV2 CASSENGGLVKAFF
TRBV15 CATSRDPVSYEQYF
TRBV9 CASSAQRGVRGETQYF
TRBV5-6 CASSPSRGRSNQPQHF
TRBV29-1 CSVDGGTDTQYF
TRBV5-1 CASSAYDRGGTDTQYF
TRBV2 CASSANRDRATDTQYF
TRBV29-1 CSADRGRLTEAFF
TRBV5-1 CASSFTGGDTGELFF
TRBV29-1 CSVETGTEETQYF
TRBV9 CASSEHGGYGYTF
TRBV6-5 CASSWDRANSPLHF
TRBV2 CASKRGAYTDTQYF
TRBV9 CASSPGVRGGTDTQYF
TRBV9 CASSVESEGTGELFF
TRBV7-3 CASSSGQHNSPLHF
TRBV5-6 CASSSITGSYEQYF
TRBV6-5 CASSYRTGGKTQYF
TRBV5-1 CASSFESFSPLHF
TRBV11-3 CASSVGLAAGELFF
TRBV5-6 CASSLNSGTFGAEAFF
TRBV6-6 CASSSSRTKGEQYF
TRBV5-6 CASSWTGGLNTEAFF
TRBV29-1 CSVEGQDEQFF
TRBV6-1 CASSAAYGYTF
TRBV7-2 CASSLGGAGNTIYF
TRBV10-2 CASKLAGGLSDTQYF
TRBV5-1 CASLSGVGTGELFF
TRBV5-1 CASSWMRDTQYF
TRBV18 CASSQLSGGDTQYF
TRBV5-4 CASSLDGTSMNEQFF
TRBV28 CASSRTSGGGIGELFF
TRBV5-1 CASSLSGWNTEAFF
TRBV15 CATSSGSGTGGGYGYTF
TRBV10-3 CAISERQGSGGELFF
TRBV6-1 CASRGVGGFTGELFF
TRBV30 CAWEGQGTGGYTF
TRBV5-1 CASSLGGAETQYF
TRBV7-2 CASSLPWQNTEAFF
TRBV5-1 CASSLVSSSYNEQFF
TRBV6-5 CASSLRTTSTGELFF
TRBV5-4 CASSRQGSNEQFF
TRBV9 CASSVRSSGAKVEQFF
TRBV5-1 CASSWGGLNTEAFF
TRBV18 CASSPGQGNSPLHF
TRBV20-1 CSARVGDTQYF
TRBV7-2 CASSLGPGDNQPQHF
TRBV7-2 CASSPRGGSYEQYF
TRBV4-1 CASSRKLAGNTDTQYF
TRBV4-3 CASSQDKATGLLGNTIYF
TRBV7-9 CASSSDSNTGELFF
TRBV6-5 CASSFRSGNTIYF
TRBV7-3 CASSRGGAGDTQYF
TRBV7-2 CASSLLGTGASPLHF
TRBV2 CASSGGSSNEKLFF
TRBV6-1 CASSDVSGNQPQHF
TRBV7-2 CASSLQQLIDEQFF
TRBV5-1 CASSLVSGEGSTEAFF